Sequencing of this T cell receptor (beta chain) was carried out in a study of blood T cell repertoires in COVID-19. V was trimmed by 5 bases and J by 0 bases, leaving 13 bases between them. Germline lookup yields CDR1 MDHEN and CDR2 SYDVKM. The length of the CDR3 is 15 residues. Authors' analysis steps: Nucleated cell counts were estimated from reference gene primer amplification. The data were produced by immunoSEQ multiplex PCR, yet TCRdb's version contains in-frame clones alone and is incomplete. V, J and clone size are those of that table, while D and trimming were read from the DNA. The repertoire holds hundreds of thousands of clones, with about 83% as singletons.

The chain uses TRBV28 and TRBJ1-2, with a possible D match to TRBD1 (5 bases). The TCR comes from a woman aged 50 to 65 who had recovered from COVID-19. Sequencing was performed on peripheral blood. CDR3 amino acids: CASSPDKEANYGYTF. The CDR3 bases are TGTGCCAGCAGTCCGGACAAGGAAGCTAACTATGGCTACACCTTC.